The 30 T cell receptor beta chains below all came from one sample that was sequenced in a study of control samples from healthy donors and cancer patients. TCRdb's table, derived via immunoSEQ multiplex PCR, lists solely in-frame clones and lacks some. The sample includes about 52,000 clones, roughly 96% seen only once; the top ten take about 2.4%. Input material: blood. The receptors come from a man aged 25-45 years in good health.

V gene TRBV6-6 combines with J gene TRBJ1-6, with 8 bases matching TRBD1. V trimming: 0 bases; J trimming: 9 bases; junction bases outside the gene matches: 4. The germline V gene has CDR1 MNHNY and CDR2 SVGAGI (reference sequence). This CDR3 spans 15 amino acids. CDR3 protein: CASSYSGQGISPLHF. The CDR3 nucleotides are TGTGCCAGCAGTTACTCAGGACAGGGAATTTCACCCCTCCACTTT.

V and J are TRBV5-1 and TRBJ2-5; 10 positions match TRBD2. This CDR3 is built from 14 residues. From germline, CDR1 is SGHRS and CDR2 YFSETQ. The V and J ends lost 1 base and 3 bases, in that order; junction bases with no gene match: 0. CDR3 sequence (DNA): TGCGCCAGCAGCTTGCTAGCGGGAGAAGAGACCCAGTACTTC. It translates to CASSLLAGEETQYF. Variable domain in full (rest from reference TRBV5-1 and TRBJ2-5): KAGVTQTPRYLIKTRGQQVTLSCSPISGHRSVSWYQQTPGQGLQFLFEYFSETQRNKGNFPGRFSGRQFSNSRSEMNVSTLELGDSALYLCASSLLAGEETQYFGPGTRLLVL.

The chain employs TRBV5-4 and TRBJ1-6; 9 bases match TRBD1. The junction had 7 bases not matched to a gene; V was cut back by 3 bases and J by 9 bases. The CDR3 spans 15 residues. Germline V gives CDR1 SGHNT, CDR2 YYREEE (reference sequence). DNA of the CDR3: TGTGCCAGCAGCTCCTGGACAGGGGTTGGTTCACCCCTCCACTTT. Translation: CASSSWTGVGSPLHF.

The gene calls are TRBV7-6 and TRBJ2-2; 12 bases fit TRBD1. The germline V gene has CDR1 SGHVS and CDR2 FNYEAQ. V was pared by 5 bases and J by 3 bases, with 10 bases of the junction left unmatched. CDR3 size: 18 residues. The CDR3 DNA is TGTGCCAGCAGCCCAGGAGCCGGGACAGGGGGCGACACCGGGGAGCTGTTTTTT. Protein product: CASSPGAGTGGDTGELFF.

V is TRBV11-2 and J is TRBJ1-2, with 7 bases matching TRBD1. Germline CDR1 and CDR2: SGHAT and FQNNGV. V dropped 0 bases and J dropped 8; count of bases not matched to a gene: 6. This CDR3 has 14 amino acids. In nucleotides, the CDR3 is TGTGCCAGCAGCTTAGAAAGGGGGCTATGGGGCTACACCTTC. Protein sequence: CASSLERGLWGYTF.

The V gene is TRBV27, the J gene TRBJ1-4; maybe TRBD1 (5 bases). Germline V gene sequence: CDR1 MNHEY, CDR2 SMNVEV (reference sequence). Trimming took 7 bases from V and 7 from J, leaving 19 bases between them. The CDR3 is 15 amino acids. As DNA, the CDR3 is TGTGCCAGCACCCTAGGGTGGGGGTTGGGTGAAAAACTGTTTTTT. Translated, it gives CASTLGWGLGEKLFF.

The gene calls are TRBV5-6 and TRBJ2-7; D perhaps matches TRBD2 (6 bases). Deletions cut 0 bases from V and 1 base from J, with 8 bases between. Germline CDR1 is SGHDT and CDR2 is YYEEEE. This CDR3 is 14 amino acids long. The CDR3 region is CASSLGLGSYEQYF. The CDR3 region has the DNA TGTGCCAGCAGCTTGGGACTAGGTTCCTACGAGCAGTACTTC.

The chain joins TRBV7-6 to TRBJ2-5; D possibly uses TRBD1 or TRBD2 (6 bases each). Trimming removed 1 base at V and 5 bases at J, with 17 bases between. CDR1 is SGHVS, CDR2 FNYEAQ, per germline. CDR3 size: 16 residues. CDR3 amino acids: CASSLGALGGRETQYF. The CDR3 DNA sequence: TGTGCCAGCAGCTTAGGCGCCCTGGGGGGCCGTGAGACCCAGTACTTC. Full variable domain (remainder filled in from reference TRBV7-6 and TRBJ2-5): GAGVSQSPRYKVTKRGQDVALRCDPISGHVSLYWYRQALGQGPEFLTYFNYEAQQDKSGLPNDRFSAERPEGSISTLTIQRTEQRDSAMYRCASSLGALGGRETQYFGPGTRLLVL.

The V gene is TRBV5-1, the J gene TRBJ2-6; the D is unclear. CDR1 and CDR2 (germline): SGHRS, YFSETQ. The CDR3 is 14 residues long. The V end lost 2 bases, the J end lost 1 base, and 4 bases lay between the germline ends. CDR3 residues: CASSLRSGANVLTF. CDR3 sequence (DNA): TGCGCCAGCAGCTTACGATCTGGGGCCAACGTCCTGACTTTC.

The genes are TRBV11-1 and TRBJ2-7; D is uncertain. The V end lost 5 bases, the J end lost 1 base, and 15 bases lay between the germline ends. The germline gives CDR1 SGHAT, CDR2 FQDESV (reference sequence). The CDR3 is 15 amino acids. The CDR3 region has the DNA TGTGCCAGCAGCGCCACTGTGGACGGTTCCTACGAGCAGTACTTC. As protein: CASSATVDGSYEQYF.

This clone has only one observation. The rearrangement uses TRBV5-1 and TRBJ1-4; D is possibly TRBD1 (5 bases). V shed 0 bases and J shed 4 bases, with 13 bases lying between them. This CDR3 is 16 amino acids long. CDR1 is SGHRS, CDR2 YFSETQ, per germline. CDR3 residues: CASSLGLHGGNEKLFF. CDR3 coding DNA: TGCGCCAGCAGCTTGGGATTACACGGGGGTAATGAAAAACTGTTTTTT.

This chain uses TRBV5-4 with TRBJ2-3; D gene unclear. Per the germline V gene, CDR1 is SGHNT and CDR2 is YYREEE (reference sequence). V lost 2 bases and J 0 bases, leaving 10 bases between the germline ends. The CDR3 loop spans 15 amino acids. The CDR3 protein is CASSLDTTSTDTQYF. Here the CDR3 DNA reads TGTGCCAGCAGCTTAGATACTACTAGCACAGATACGCAGTATTTT.

The chain combines TRBV9 with TRBJ2-5, with D perhaps TRBD1 (5 bases). Germline-derived CDR1 and CDR2 are SGDLS and YYNGEE. Trimming removed 4 bases from V and 3 bases from J, with 22 bases in between. This CDR3 is built from 17 residues. CDR3 region: CASSPLARVSPEETQYF. The CDR3 coding sequence is TGTGCCAGCAGCCCACTCGCCAGGGTAAGCCCCGAAGAGACCCAGTACTTC.

The chain is built from TRBV28 and TRBJ2-5; TRBD1 agrees at 9 bases. J was trimmed by 3 bases and V by 5 bases; bases with no gene match: 13. Germline assignment: CDR1 MDHEN and CDR2 SYDVKM. CDR3 length: 17 residues. Here the CDR3 reads CASSPRVGQGSKETQYF. CDR3 in DNA: TGTGCCAGCAGTCCTCGGGTGGGACAGGGAAGTAAAGAGACCCAGTACTTC.

CDR3 bases: TGTGCCAGCAGCAGGGGGTCAGTATCTAACTATGGCTACACCTTC. Amino acids: CASSRGSVSNYGYTF. The chain has TRBV5-4 and TRBJ1-2, with D maybe TRBD1 (6 bases). Germline V lookup: CDR1 SGHNT, CDR2 YYREEE (reference sequence). The CDR3 totals 15 residues. Trimming removed 4 bases at V and 0 bases at J, with 13 bases between.

J is TRBJ2-5 and V is TRBV10-3, with 12 bases aligning to TRBD2. The V and J ends lost 3 bases and 2 bases, in that order; junction bases with no gene match: 19. Germline V CDR1 and CDR2: ENHRY, SYGVKD. CDR3 length: 21 amino acids. In DNA, the CDR3 is TGTGCCATCAGTGAATCATTCCGTGGACTAGCGGGAAGCGGCCTACAAGAGACCCAGTACTTC. Protein: CAISESFRGLAGSGLQETQYF.

This chain uses TRBV5-4 with TRBJ1-2; TRBD1 is a possible D gene (5 bases). The CDR3 spans 15 residues. With 0 bases removed from V and 4 bases from J, the gap between germline ends came to 13 bases. CDR1 is SGHNT, CDR2 YYREEE, per germline (reference sequence). CDR3 DNA: TGTGCCAGCAGCTTGGCCGGGGGGTTGGCCTATGGCTACACCTTC. Translating it yields CASSLAGGLAYGYTF.

This chain connects TRBV28 to TRBJ1-2; the match to TRBD1 covers 7 bases. The CDR3 contains 13 residues. V trimming: 6 bases; J trimming: 8 bases; junction bases outside the gene matches: 9. The V gene's germline CDR1 is MDHEN and CDR2 SYDVKM. CDR3 sequence: CASRPTGRAGYTF. The CDR3 DNA is TGTGCCAGCAGACCGACAGGGAGAGCGGGCTACACCTTC.

A single count supports this clone. The chain uses TRBV20-1 and TRBJ1-1; TRBD1 might be the D (5 bases). CDR1 and CDR2 (germline): DFQATT, SNEGSKA (reference sequence). The V gene lost 3 bases and the J gene lost 2 bases, with 13 bases spanning the gap. The CDR3 totals 14 residues. CDR3 in amino acids: CSASIGAYNTEAFF. The CDR3, as DNA: TGCAGTGCTAGTATAGGGGCTTACAACACTGAAGCTTTCTTT.

This clone was recorded once. The J gene is TRBJ2-3, the V gene TRBV11-2; the D call may be TRBD1 or TRBD2 (5 bases each). Germline V gene lookup returns CDR1 SGHAT and CDR2 FQNNGV. The CDR3 spans 15 residues. The V end was cut by 4 bases, the J end by 4 bases, with 15 bases between. The CDR3 region is CASSSPLGTPDTQYF. CDR3 sequence (DNA): TGTGCCAGCAGCTCACCCCTGGGGACCCCAGATACGCAGTATTTT.

The chain's CDR3 is CASSVENEQFF. The DNA for the CDR3 is TGTGCCAGTAGTGTGGAGAATGAGCAGTTCTTC. The chain couples TRBV19 to TRBJ2-1; no reliable D call. CDR1 and CDR2 (germline): LNHDA, SQIVND (reference sequence). This CDR3 comprises 11 residues. Trimming left V 5 bases short and J 7 bases short, with 6 bases between.

This chain links TRBV25-1 with TRBJ2-5; 7 bases are a match to TRBD2. This CDR3 has 14 amino acids. Germline lookup yields CDR1 MGHDK and CDR2 SYGVNS. The J segment lost 3 bases and the V segment lost 6 bases, leaving 7 bases of the junction unmatched. CDR3 sequence: CASRRAGWEETQYF. In nucleotides, the CDR3 is TGTGCCAGCAGAAGAGCGGGATGGGAAGAGACCCAGTACTTC.

This clone was seen just once. This rearrangement joins TRBV5-6 to TRBJ1-1; TRBD1 agrees at 7 bases. Trimming cost V 7 bases and J 4 bases; bases outside gene matches: 4. The CDR3 covers 12 residues. Germline CDR1 is SGHDT and CDR2 is YYEEEE. The CDR3 spells CASVGTATEAFF. Here the CDR3 DNA reads TGTGCCAGCGTTGGGACAGCCACTGAAGCTTTCTTT.

Turning to this clone: Mismatch with germline at one junction end may stem from a read error. The CDR3 nucleotides are TGTCCCAGCAGCGTAGCTGCACACGACAATGAGCAGTTCTTC. This sequence encodes CPSSVAAHDNEQFF. This sequence joins TRBV9 and TRBJ2-1, with no clear D. The CDR3 consists of 14 residues. The germline CDR1 and CDR2 sequences are SGDLS and YYNGEE.

DNA of the CDR3: TGTGCCAGCAGTTGGACAGGGACTGAAGCTTTCTTT. It encodes CASSWTGTEAFF. V gene TRBV6-5 combines with J gene TRBJ1-1; the match to TRBD1 covers 8 bases. V shed 4 bases and J 5 bases; nucleotides not matched to a gene: 0. Germline V gene data show CDR1 as MNHEY and CDR2 as SVGAGI. This CDR3 has 12 residues.

This chain uses TRBV10-3 with TRBJ1-6; TRBD1 is a possible D gene (6 bases). Germline assignment: CDR1 ENHRY and CDR2 SYGVKD. V dropped 10 bases and J dropped 4 bases, with 17 bases sitting between them. CDR3 length: 15 amino acids. CDR3 sequence reads: CATSRGAPYNSPLHF. The DNA of the CDR3 is TGTGCCACCTCAAGGGGGGCCCCTTATAATTCACCCCTCCACTTT.

The chain uses TRBV9 and TRBJ2-3; either TRBD1 or TRBD2 may supply D (5 bases each). The germline V and J ends were trimmed by 3 bases and 4 bases, with 18 bases remaining between them. Per the germline V gene, CDR1 is SGDLS and CDR2 is YYNGEE. The CDR3 spans 16 residues. The CDR3, as DNA: TGTGCCAGCAGCGCTCTGGGACGTGGGGTGGCAGATACGCAGTATTTT. It is translated as CASSALGRGVADTQYF.

The chain joins TRBV7-9 to TRBJ2-3; no reliable D call. The CDR3 consists of 13 residues. CDR1 is SEHNR, CDR2 FQNEAQ, per germline (reference sequence). The ends were cut back, 6 bases at V and 2 bases at J, with 9 bases in the middle. CDR3 DNA: TGTGCCAGCAGGTGGGCCTCCACAGATACGCAGTATTTT. Translated, it gives CASRWASTDTQYF.

The rearrangement uses TRBV24-1 and TRBJ2-3; D remains unclear. The CDR3 length is 18 residues. CDR1 is KGHDR, CDR2 SFDVKD, per germline. The V and J ends lost 5 bases and 3 bases respectively, with 23 bases between them. CDR3 amino acids: CATSGPPPELPNTDTQYF. CDR3 sequence (DNA): TGTGCCACCAGTGGACCCCCTCCGGAGCTACCGAATACAGATACGCAGTATTTT.

This chain links TRBV6-1 with TRBJ1-3; unclear D gene. V gave up 1 base and J gave up 0 bases, with 10 bases separating them. Germline loops: CDR1 MNHNS, CDR2 SASEGT. CDR3 length: 16 residues. CDR3 DNA: TGTGCCAGCAGTGAAGTTGGGGAAACCTCTGGAAACACCATATATTTT. It encodes CASSEVGETSGNTIYF.